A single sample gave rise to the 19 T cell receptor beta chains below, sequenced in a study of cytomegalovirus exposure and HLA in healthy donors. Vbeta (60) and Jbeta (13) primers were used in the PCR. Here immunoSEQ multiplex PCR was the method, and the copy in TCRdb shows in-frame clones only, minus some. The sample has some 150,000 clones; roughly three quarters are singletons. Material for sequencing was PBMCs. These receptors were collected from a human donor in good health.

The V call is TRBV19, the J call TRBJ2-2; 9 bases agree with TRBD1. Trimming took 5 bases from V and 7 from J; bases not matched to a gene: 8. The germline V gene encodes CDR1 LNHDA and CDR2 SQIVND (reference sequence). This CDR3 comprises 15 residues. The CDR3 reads CASSSTGGGIGELFF. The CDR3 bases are TGTGCCAGTAGTTCCACAGGGGGCGGCATCGGGGAGCTGTTTTTT.

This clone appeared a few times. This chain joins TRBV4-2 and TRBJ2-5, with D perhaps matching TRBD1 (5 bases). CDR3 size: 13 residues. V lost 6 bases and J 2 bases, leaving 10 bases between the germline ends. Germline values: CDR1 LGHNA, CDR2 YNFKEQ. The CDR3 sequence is CASSRQRQETQYF. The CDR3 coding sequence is TGTGCCAGCAGTCGACAGAGACAAGAGACCCAGTACTTC.

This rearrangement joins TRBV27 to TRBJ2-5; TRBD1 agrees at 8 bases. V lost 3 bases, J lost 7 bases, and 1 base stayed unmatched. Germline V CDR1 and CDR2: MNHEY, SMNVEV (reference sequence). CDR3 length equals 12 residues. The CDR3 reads CASSFTGGTQYF. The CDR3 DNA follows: TGTGCCAGCAGTTTTACAGGGGGGACCCAGTACTTC.

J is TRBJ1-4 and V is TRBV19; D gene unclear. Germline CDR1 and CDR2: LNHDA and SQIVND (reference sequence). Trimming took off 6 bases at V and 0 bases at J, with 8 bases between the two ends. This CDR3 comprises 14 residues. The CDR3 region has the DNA TGTGCCAGTAGGTATACTGCAACTAATGAAAAACTGTTTTTT. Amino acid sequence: CASRYTATNEKLFF.

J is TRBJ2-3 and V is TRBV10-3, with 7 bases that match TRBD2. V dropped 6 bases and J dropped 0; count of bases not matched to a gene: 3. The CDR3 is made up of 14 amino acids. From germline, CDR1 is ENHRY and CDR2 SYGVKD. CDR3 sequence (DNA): TGTGCCATCAGACTAGCGAGTAGCACAGATACGCAGTATTTT. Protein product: CAIRLASSTDTQYF.

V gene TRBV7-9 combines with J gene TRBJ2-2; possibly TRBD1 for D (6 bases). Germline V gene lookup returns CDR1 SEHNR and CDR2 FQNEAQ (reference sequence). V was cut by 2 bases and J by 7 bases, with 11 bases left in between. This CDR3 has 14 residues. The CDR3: CASSLTGMDGELFF. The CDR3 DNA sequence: TGTGCCAGCAGCTTAACAGGGATGGACGGGGAGCTGTTTTTT.

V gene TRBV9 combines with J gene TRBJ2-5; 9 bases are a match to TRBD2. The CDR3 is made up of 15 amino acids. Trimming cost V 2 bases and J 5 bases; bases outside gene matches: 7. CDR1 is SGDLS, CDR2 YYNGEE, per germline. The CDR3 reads CASSVGAGGGETQYF. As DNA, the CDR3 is TGTGCCAGCAGCGTGGGAGCGGGAGGAGGGGAGACCCAGTACTTC.

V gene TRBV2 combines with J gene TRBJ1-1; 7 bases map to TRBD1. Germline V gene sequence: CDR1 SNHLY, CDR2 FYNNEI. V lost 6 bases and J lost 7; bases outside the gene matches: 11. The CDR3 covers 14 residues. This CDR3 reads CASRNRQGMDEAFF. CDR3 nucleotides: TGTGCCAGCAGAAATCGACAGGGCATGGATGAAGCTTTCTTT.

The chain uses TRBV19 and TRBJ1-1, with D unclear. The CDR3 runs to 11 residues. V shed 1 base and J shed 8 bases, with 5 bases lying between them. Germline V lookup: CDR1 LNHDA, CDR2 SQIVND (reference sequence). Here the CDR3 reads CASSIGREAFF. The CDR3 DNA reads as TGTGCCAGTAGTATAGGCAGGGAAGCTTTCTTT.

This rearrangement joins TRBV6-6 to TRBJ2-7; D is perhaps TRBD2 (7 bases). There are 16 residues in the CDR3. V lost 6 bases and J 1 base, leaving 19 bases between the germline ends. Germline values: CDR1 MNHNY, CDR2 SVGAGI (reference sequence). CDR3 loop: CASSLSGGPNSYEQYF. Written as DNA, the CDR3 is TGTGCCAGCAGCCTCTCCGGGGGGCCCAATTCCTACGAGCAGTACTTC.

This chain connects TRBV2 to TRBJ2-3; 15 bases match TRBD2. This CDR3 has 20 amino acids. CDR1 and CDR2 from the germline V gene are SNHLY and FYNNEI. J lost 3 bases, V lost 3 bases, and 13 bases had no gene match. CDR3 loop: CASSDAGLAGGRLGTDTQYF. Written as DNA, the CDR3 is TGTGCCAGCAGTGATGCGGGACTAGCGGGGGGCCGTCTGGGGACAGATACGCAGTATTTT.

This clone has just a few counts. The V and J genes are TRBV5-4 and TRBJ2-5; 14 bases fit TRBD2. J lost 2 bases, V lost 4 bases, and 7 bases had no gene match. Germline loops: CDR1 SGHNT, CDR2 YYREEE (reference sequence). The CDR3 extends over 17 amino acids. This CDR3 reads CASSVIRTSGGQETQYF. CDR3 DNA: TGTGCCAGCAGCGTGATTCGGACTAGCGGGGGGCAAGAGACCCAGTACTTC.

In DNA form, the CDR3 reads TGCGCCAGCAGCTTAACGGGACAGGGGGCGGGAGAGACCCAGTACTTC. Protein: CASSLTGQGAGETQYF. V is TRBV5-1 and J is TRBJ2-5; 12 nucleotides line up with TRBD1. Losses at the gene ends were 2 bases for V and 4 bases for J; bases not matched to a gene: 6. Germline V gene data show CDR1 as SGHRS and CDR2 as YFSETQ. The CDR3 sequence is 16 residues long.

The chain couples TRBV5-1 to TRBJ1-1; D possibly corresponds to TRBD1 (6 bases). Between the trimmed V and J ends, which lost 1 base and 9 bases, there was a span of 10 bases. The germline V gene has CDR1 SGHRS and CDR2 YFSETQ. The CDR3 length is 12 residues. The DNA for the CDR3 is TGCGCCAGCAGCTTGAAGGGGGGGAAAGCTTTCTTT. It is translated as CASSLKGGKAFF.

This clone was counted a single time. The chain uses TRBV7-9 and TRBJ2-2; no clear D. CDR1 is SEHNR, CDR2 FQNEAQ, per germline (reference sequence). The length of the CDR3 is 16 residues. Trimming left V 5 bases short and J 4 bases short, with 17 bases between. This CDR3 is CASSRGPHSVTGELFF. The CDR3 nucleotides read TGTGCCAGCAGCCGAGGTCCCCATTCGGTCACCGGGGAGCTGTTTTTT.

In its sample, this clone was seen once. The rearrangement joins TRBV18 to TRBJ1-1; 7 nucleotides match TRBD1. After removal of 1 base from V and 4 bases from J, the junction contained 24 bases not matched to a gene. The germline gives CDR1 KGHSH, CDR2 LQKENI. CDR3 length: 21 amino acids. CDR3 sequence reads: CASSPLSRGGGGGYMTTEAFF. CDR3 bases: TGTGCCAGCTCACCACTTTCGAGAGGGGGCGGAGGGGGATACATGACCACTGAAGCTTTCTTT.

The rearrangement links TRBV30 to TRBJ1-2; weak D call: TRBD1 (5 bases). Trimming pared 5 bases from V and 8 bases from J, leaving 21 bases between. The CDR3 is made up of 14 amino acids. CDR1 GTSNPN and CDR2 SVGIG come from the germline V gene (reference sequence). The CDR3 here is CAWSSAGRVTGYTF. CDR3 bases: TGTGCCTGGTCGTCGGCAGGGAGGGTTACGGGCTACACCTTC.

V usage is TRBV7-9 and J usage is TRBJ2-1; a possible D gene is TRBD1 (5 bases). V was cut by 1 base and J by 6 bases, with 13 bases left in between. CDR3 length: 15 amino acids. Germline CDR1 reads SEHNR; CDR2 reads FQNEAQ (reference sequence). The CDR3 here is CASSLEPGRGNEQFF. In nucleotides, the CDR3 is TGTGCCAGCAGCTTAGAGCCAGGTAGGGGCAATGAGCAGTTCTTC.

CDR3 amino acids: CASSQGVKAFF. In nucleotides, the CDR3 is TGTGCCAGCAGCCAAGGGGTCAAGGCTTTCTTT. The V gene is TRBV6-5, the J gene TRBJ1-1, with D maybe TRBD1 (5 bases). CDR1 is MNHEY and CDR2 is SVGAGI in the germline V gene. The CDR3 has 11 amino acids. V was shortened by 6 bases and J by 11 bases, with 13 bases between the two germline ends.